The next 27 T cell receptor beta chains were all read from a single sample in a study of cytomegalovirus exposure and HLA in healthy donors. PCR employed 60 Vbeta and 13 Jbeta primers. Profiled with immunoSEQ multiplex PCR; TCRdb holds only in-frame clones, not every one. This sample has about 180,000 clones, with roughly 78% found just once. Material for sequencing was PBMCs. Receptors originate from a woman aged 50 to 65 in good health and CMV-seropositive.

This clone has more than one count but fewer than ten. The chain joins TRBV6-6 to TRBJ2-5; D is possibly TRBD2 (5 bases). Germline assignment: CDR1 MNHNY and CDR2 SVGAGI (reference sequence). Trimming cost V 4 bases and J 4 bases, with 16 bases left between them. The CDR3 length is 15 residues. CDR3 coding DNA: TGTGCCAGCAGTTCCTCTGGGAGAGGGTCAGAGACCCAGTACTTC. Protein product: CASSSSGRGSETQYF.

The chain uses TRBV28 and TRBJ2-3; 10 nucleotides agree with TRBD1. V was clipped by 5 bases and J by 1 base; unmatched bases: 3. CDR1 and CDR2 (germline): MDHEN, SYDVKM. This CDR3 contains 15 residues. This CDR3 reads CASSPGTGGTDTQYF. DNA for the CDR3: TGTGCCAGCAGTCCGGGGACAGGGGGCACAGATACGCAGTATTTT.

In nucleotides, the CDR3 is TGTGCCAGTAGTATTCCCACTGGAAACACCATATATTTT. Translating gives CASSIPTGNTIYF. V is TRBV19 and J is TRBJ1-3; D is uncertain. In germline, CDR1 is LNHDA, CDR2 SQIVND (reference sequence). V lost 3 bases to trimming and J lost 2 bases, with 5 bases between them. There are 13 residues in the CDR3.

The chain carries TRBV23-1 and TRBJ1-2; 7 bases agree with TRBD1. TRBV23-1 carries the ORF label, with uncertain function. The ends lost 8 bases at V and 5 bases at J; junction bases unmatched: 8. The CDR3 spans 13 residues. CDR3 coding DNA: TGCGCCAGCCGGAAAGGGACAGAATATGGCTACACCTTC. It specifies CASRKGTEYGYTF.

The chain is built from TRBV28 and TRBJ2-3; TRBD1 is a possible D gene (6 bases). The germline V gene has CDR1 MDHEN and CDR2 SYDVKM. This CDR3 spans 15 amino acids. Between the trimmed V and J ends, which lost 4 bases and 2 bases, there was a span of 13 bases. The CDR3 here is CASSSDSRFTDTQYF. The CDR3 DNA reads as TGTGCCAGCAGTTCGGACAGCCGGTTCACAGATACGCAGTATTTT.

The chain links TRBV7-2 to TRBJ1-6; no firm D call. This CDR3 region has 14 residues. V was shortened by 3 bases and J by 9 bases, with 12 bases between the two germline ends. Germline CDR1 and CDR2: SGHTA and FQGNSA. The CDR3: CASSLVSTSSPLHF. The CDR3 DNA follows: TGTGCCAGCAGCTTGGTCAGTACCAGTTCACCCCTCCACTTT.

The chain couples TRBV28 to TRBJ1-1, with 7 bases fitting TRBD1. Losses at the gene ends were 5 bases for V and 4 bases for J; bases not matched to a gene: 1. This CDR3 region has 12 residues. Germline V gene data show CDR1 as MDHEN and CDR2 as SYDVKM. This CDR3 reads CASSTGATEAFF. The CDR3 DNA is TGTGCCAGCAGTACAGGGGCCACTGAAGCTTTCTTT. Drawing the rest from reference TRBV28 and TRBJ1-1, the complete variable domain is DVKVTQSSRYLVKRTGEKVFLECVQDMDHENMFWYRQDPGLGLRLIYFSYDVKMKEKGDIPEGYSVSREKKERFSLILESASTNQTSMYLCASSTGATEAFFGQGTRLTVV.

The V and J genes are TRBV18 and TRBJ2-2, with 15 positions matching TRBD2. The germline CDR1 and CDR2 sequences are KGHSH and LQKENI. There are 18 residues in the CDR3. With 3 bases clipped from V and 6 bases from J, the junction kept 8 bases outside the gene matches. CDR3 sequence (DNA): TGTGCCAGCTCACCCCGGACTAGCGGGAGGGCAGCGGCCGGGGAGCTGTTTTTT. Its protein product is CASSPRTSGRAAAGELFF. Full variable domain (rest looked up from reference TRBV18 and TRBJ2-2): NAGVMQNPRHLVRRRGQEARLRCSPMKGHSHVYWYRQLPEEGLKFMVYLQKENIIDESGMPKERFSAEFPKEGPSILRIQQVVRGDSAAYFCASSPRTSGRAAAGELFFGEGSRLTVL.

A single count supports this clone. The chain carries TRBV2 and TRBJ2-1, with TRBD2 identical over 7 bases. J was trimmed by 15 bases and V by 2 bases; bases with no gene match: 4. Germline lookup yields CDR1 SNHLY and CDR2 FYNNEI. The CDR3 runs 11 residues. The CDR3 DNA is TGTGCCAGCAGTGAATGGCGGGAGTTGTTCTTC. Translating it yields CASSEWRELFF.

With respect to this clone: The junction departs from the called germline gene at one end, perhaps through a read error. V is TRBV7-9 and J is TRBJ1-6; 7 bases agree with TRBD1. The CDR3 spans 17 residues. Germline V CDR1 and CDR2: SEHNR, FQNEAQ (reference sequence). The CDR3 DNA reads as TGTTCCAGCAGCCCGGGACAGAACTCTCGCTATAATTCACCCCTCCACTTT. This translates into CSSSPGQNSRYNSPLHF.

The chain links TRBV6-5 to TRBJ1-1; TRBD1 matches at 7 bases. The length of the CDR3 is 14 residues. The ends lost 2 bases at V and 5 bases at J; junction bases unmatched: 5. CDR1 MNHEY and CDR2 SVGAGI come from the germline V gene. In nucleotides, the CDR3 is TGTGCCAGCAGTTACCGCCAGGGGGGTACTGAAGCTTTCTTT. This translates into CASSYRQGGTEAFF.

This chain uses TRBV15 with TRBJ1-1; possibly TRBD1 for D (5 bases). CDR1 and CDR2 from the germline V gene are LNHNV and YYDKDF (reference sequence). V dropped 5 bases and J dropped 3 bases, with 13 bases sitting between them. This CDR3 contains 14 residues. The CDR3 region is CATSVGGAHTEAFF. The CDR3 nucleotides read TGTGCCACCAGCGTGGGTGGGGCGCACACTGAAGCTTTCTTT. Full variable domain (remainder filled in from reference TRBV15 and TRBJ1-1): DAMVIQNPRYQVTQFGKPVTLSCSQTLNHNVMYWYQQKSSQAPKLLFHYYDKDFNNEADTPDNFQSRRPNTSFCFLDIRSPGLGDTAMYLCATSVGGAHTEAFFGQGTRLTVV.

This sequence joins TRBV30 and TRBJ1-2; no definite D call. V lost 0 bases and J 6 bases, leaving 5 bases between the germline ends. This CDR3 is built from 11 residues. Per the germline V gene, CDR1 is GTSNPN and CDR2 is SVGIG (reference sequence). CDR3: CAWSVFDGYTF. DNA of the CDR3: TGTGCCTGGAGTGTATTCGATGGCTACACCTTC.

This clone was seen only a few times. V is TRBV20-1 and J is TRBJ1-1; weak D call: TRBD1 (6 bases). Trimming took 6 bases from V and 8 from J, leaving 10 bases between them. The CDR3 is made up of 10 amino acids. Germline V gene sequence: CDR1 DFQATT, CDR2 SNEGSKA (reference sequence). The CDR3, as DNA: TGCAGTGCCGTCGGACAGGAAGCTTTCTTT. Translating it yields CSAVGQEAFF.

The rearrangement links TRBV2 to TRBJ1-5; TRBD1 is a possible D gene (6 bases). Trimming took off 6 bases at V and 7 bases at J, with 13 bases between the two ends. CDR1 SNHLY and CDR2 FYNNEI come from the germline V gene. The length of the CDR3 is 13 residues. The CDR3 protein is CASRLQGIQPQHF. CDR3 bases: TGTGCCAGCAGATTACAGGGAATACAGCCCCAGCATTTT.

This sequence joins TRBV18 and TRBJ2-7, with D perhaps TRBD2 (5 bases). Trimming removed 4 bases from V and 2 bases from J, with 18 bases in between. This CDR3 is built from 16 residues. Germline CDR1 reads KGHSH; CDR2 reads LQKENI. Here the CDR3 reads CASSQDESRATYEQYF. The DNA for the CDR3 is TGTGCCAGCTCACAGGACGAATCGAGGGCCACCTACGAGCAGTACTTC.

The genes are TRBV19 and TRBJ2-3; no firm D call. The V gene's germline CDR1 is LNHDA and CDR2 SQIVND (reference sequence). V lost 4 bases to trimming and J lost 5 bases, with 10 bases between them. The CDR3 runs 13 residues. The DNA for the CDR3 is TGTGCCAGTAGTAAGAGGTTTGGAGATACGCAGTATTTT. This sequence encodes CASSKRFGDTQYF.

For the CDR3, the DNA is TGTGCCAGCAGCCCAGGGGGCGGGATTGGGTCCGGGGAGCTGTTTTTT. Encoded protein: CASSPGGGIGSGELFF. This chain links TRBV9 with TRBJ2-2, with TRBD1 matching 8 bases. The trim removed 4 bases at V and 6 bases at J, leaving 11 bases unmatched. Per the germline V gene, CDR1 is SGDLS and CDR2 is YYNGEE. The CDR3 runs to 16 residues.

The rearrangement joins TRBV6-5 to TRBJ1-2; TRBD1 is a possible D gene (5 bases). The ends were cut back, 2 bases at V and 8 bases at J, with 21 bases in the middle. The CDR3 has 16 amino acids. Germline V gene lookup returns CDR1 MNHEY and CDR2 SVGAGI. CDR3 residues: CASSYIVGGGGGGYTF. CDR3 sequence (DNA): TGTGCCAGCAGTTACATCGTGGGGGGTGGGGGTGGAGGCTACACCTTC.

This chain links TRBV7-8 with TRBJ1-1; 7 bases line up with TRBD1. CDR1 SGHVS and CDR2 FQNEAQ come from the germline V gene. The ends lost 5 bases at V and 3 bases at J; junction bases unmatched: 9. This CDR3 has 15 residues. CDR3 sequence (DNA): TGTGCCAGCAGCAAGGGGACAGCGAGGGACACTGAAGCTTTCTTT. This translates into CASSKGTARDTEAFF.

Remarks on this clone: A junction end diverges from the germline sequence, so it may reflect a read error. The chain combines TRBV6-6 with TRBJ2-7, with D uncertain. This CDR3 has 16 amino acids. Germline-derived CDR1 and CDR2 are MNHNY and SVGAGI (reference sequence). For the CDR3, the DNA is TGTGCCAGCAGATACTCCCTTTCCCGCAGGACCTACGAGCAGTACTTC. Protein: CASRYSLSRRTYEQYF.

A few counts support this clone. The DNA of the CDR3 is TGTGCGGATACTAGCGGGAATCGCACAGATACGCAGTATTTT. As protein: CADTSGNRTDTQYF. The rearrangement links TRBV5-4 to TRBJ2-3; 10 bases are shared with TRBD2. Germline V gene lookup returns CDR1 SGHNT and CDR2 YYREEE (reference sequence). This CDR3 region has 14 residues.

This chain connects TRBV2 to TRBJ1-6, with no clear D. V was clipped by 6 bases and J by 4 bases, with 10 bases between them. This CDR3 comprises 14 residues. From germline, CDR1 is SNHLY and CDR2 FYNNEI. DNA for the CDR3: TGTGCCAGCAGAACCCTGGCTTATAATTCACCCCTCCACTTT. It specifies CASRTLAYNSPLHF.

The CDR3 nucleotides read TGTGCCAGTAGTTTCCCTCGTCGGGGGGGAAAAGATACGCAGTATTTT. As protein: CASSFPRRGGKDTQYF. This chain joins TRBV19 and TRBJ2-3; 8 nucleotides match TRBD2. Germline CDR1 and CDR2: LNHDA and SQIVND (reference sequence). This CDR3 has 16 residues. After removal of 5 bases from V and 5 bases from J, the junction contained 12 bases not matched to a gene.

The J gene is TRBJ2-5, the V gene TRBV27, with 7 nucleotides matching TRBD2. The junction had 15 bases not matched to a gene; V was cut back by 7 bases and J by 4 bases. The CDR3 length is 16 residues. The germline CDR1 and CDR2 sequences are MNHEY and SMNVEV (reference sequence). CDR3 DNA: TGTGCCAGCATCGAGAGGGTGGGAGGGGTTAGAGAGACCCAGTACTTC. It codes for CASIERVGGVRETQYF.

V usage is TRBV7-9 and J usage is TRBJ1-2; D might be TRBD1 (5 bases). The CDR3 spans 15 residues. V gave up 1 base and J gave up 4 bases, with 13 bases separating them. Germline loops: CDR1 SEHNR, CDR2 FQNEAQ (reference sequence). The CDR3 nucleotides are TGTGCCAGCAGCTTAGTTGGGGGGTTACGCTATGGCTACACCTTC. Protein: CASSLVGGLRYGYTF.

The rearrangement joins TRBV7-9 to TRBJ1-3; D gene unclear. Germline assignment: CDR1 SEHNR and CDR2 FQNEAQ (reference sequence). The V end was cut by 4 bases, the J end by 0 bases, with 10 bases between. The length of the CDR3 is 15 residues. The CDR3 nucleotides are TGTGCCAGCAGCTCTTCAGGATTCTCTGGAAACACCATATATTTT. Residues: CASSSSGFSGNTIYF.